The next 20 T cell receptor beta chains were all read from a single sample in a study of cytomegalovirus exposure and HLA in healthy donors. The PCR employed 60 Vbeta primers together with 13 Jbeta primers. Clones were sequenced by immunoSEQ multiplex PCR, and TCRdb holds only the in-frame ones, with some missing. The data show around 130,000 clones, almost 85% seen once. The sequencing sample was made of PBMCs. These receptors came from a boy aged 2 to 10 in good health and CMV-seronegative.

The V and J genes are TRBV2 and TRBJ1-1; D is perhaps TRBD1 (5 bases). There are 15 residues in the CDR3. CDR1 is SNHLY, CDR2 FYNNEI, per germline. The ends were cut back, 2 bases at V and 0 bases at J, with 10 bases in the middle. The CDR3 DNA follows: TGTGCCAGCAGTGAAACCGGACACCTGAACACTGAAGCTTTCTTT. Translation gives CASSETGHLNTEAFF.

The rearrangement uses TRBV7-9 and TRBJ1-1; perhaps TRBD1 as D (6 bases). The germline CDR1 and CDR2 sequences are SEHNR and FQNEAQ (reference sequence). Trimming took 5 bases from V and 5 from J, leaving 21 bases between them. The CDR3 has 16 residues. The CDR3 sequence: CASSPRSTGRVTEAFF. The CDR3 region has the DNA TGTGCCAGCAGCCCCCGATCCACAGGGCGGGTGACTGAAGCTTTCTTT. The full variable domain, completed using reference TRBV7-9 and TRBJ1-1, is DTGVSQNPRHKITKRGQNVTFRCDPISEHNRLYWYRQTLGQGPEFLTYFQNEAQLEKSRLLSDRFSAERPKGSFSTLEIQRTEQGDSAMYLCASSPRSTGRVTEAFFGQGTRLTVV.

The chain joins TRBV29-1 to TRBJ2-5, with TRBD1 identical over 7 bases. Germline assignment: CDR1 SQVTM and CDR2 ANQGSEA. The junction had 7 bases not matched to a gene; V was cut back by 1 base and J by 2 bases. The CDR3 runs to 15 residues. DNA for the CDR3: TGCAGCGTTGAAGGCTCGGACAGGATACAAGAGACCCAGTACTTC. This encodes CSVEGSDRIQETQYF. The full variable domain, rest sourced from reference TRBV29-1 and TRBJ2-5, is SAVISQKPSRDICQRGTSLTIQCQVDSQVTMMFWYRQQPGQSLTLIATANQGSEATYESGFVIDKFPISRPNLTFSTLTVSNMSPEDSSIYLCSVEGSDRIQETQYFGPGTRLLVL.

The chain carries TRBV27 and TRBJ2-1; tentative D call: TRBD2 (7 bases). The germline V gene has CDR1 MNHEY and CDR2 SMNVEV (reference sequence). The CDR3 is 14 residues long. Between the trimmed V and J ends, which lost 6 bases and 2 bases, there was a span of 11 bases. The CDR3 DNA reads TGTGCCAGCAGCCCGGGGGGCCCCTACAATGAGCAGTTCTTC. Amino acid sequence: CASSPGGPYNEQFF.

The chain combines TRBV7-3 with TRBJ1-2, with D maybe TRBD1 (6 bases). The CDR3 covers 13 residues. V dropped 5 bases and J dropped 6 bases, with 13 bases sitting between them. The germline V gene has CDR1 SGHTA and CDR2 FQGTGA. This chain's CDR3 is CASSRNPGDGYTF. CDR3 sequence (DNA): TGTGCCAGCAGCCGCAATCCAGGGGATGGCTACACCTTC.

This chain joins TRBV5-6 and TRBJ1-5, with 10 bases identical to TRBD1. The CDR3 totals 16 residues. Germline assignment: CDR1 SGHDT and CDR2 YYEEEE. With V trimmed by 4 bases and J by 3 bases, 7 bases remained unmatched. The CDR3 is CASSAGTGAYNQPQHF. CDR3 bases: TGTGCCAGCAGCGCGGGGACAGGGGCGTACAATCAGCCCCAGCATTTT. The full variable domain, its missing parts supplied by reference TRBV5-6 and TRBJ1-5, is DAGVTQSPTHLIKTRGQQVTLRCSPKSGHDTVSWYQQALGQGPQFIFQYYEEEERQRGNFPDRFSGHQFPNYSSELNVNALLLGDSALYLCASSAGTGAYNQPQHFGDGTRLSIL.

The J gene is TRBJ1-1, the V gene TRBV27, with unresolved D. V lost 0 bases and J lost 6, with 11 bases in between. Germline-derived CDR1 and CDR2 are MNHEY and SMNVEV (reference sequence). The CDR3 is made up of 14 amino acids. CDR3 DNA sequence: TGTGCCAGCAGTTTATCCCCGGGGTCGCCTGAAGCTTTCTTT. It is translated as CASSLSPGSPEAFF.

The chain carries TRBV7-2 and TRBJ2-5, with D unresolved. The DNA end favors TRBJ2-7, so the J call may be wrong. Germline V gene data show CDR1 as SGHTA and CDR2 as FQGNSA. The CDR3 sequence is 12 residues long. CDR3 DNA sequence: TGTGCCAGCAGCTTCGAGAACTACGAGCAGTACTTC. It codes for CASSFENYEQYF.

The genes are TRBV27 and TRBJ1-6, with 7 bases that match TRBD1. CDR3 size: 13 residues. Germline values: CDR1 MNHEY, CDR2 SMNVEV (reference sequence). V shed 7 bases and J 3 bases; nucleotides not matched to a gene: 0. CDR3 loop: CASTGGYNSPLHF. CDR3 DNA: TGTGCCAGCACAGGGGGCTATAATTCACCCCTCCACTTT.

This clone was seen a handful of times. The chain combines TRBV27 with TRBJ1-1, with 10 nucleotides matching TRBD1. Trimming took 3 bases from V and 2 from J; bases not matched to a gene: 3. CDR1 is MNHEY, CDR2 SMNVEV, per germline (reference sequence). This CDR3 spans 15 amino acids. CDR3 bases: TGTGCCAGCAGTTTGGGACAGGGGTCTAACACTGAAGCTTTCTTT. Its protein is CASSLGQGSNTEAFF.

This chain uses TRBV7-9 with TRBJ2-1; possibly TRBD2 for D (6 bases). Germline assignment: CDR1 SEHNR and CDR2 FQNEAQ (reference sequence). Trimming took off 10 bases at V and 1 base at J, with 11 bases between the two ends. The CDR3 runs 13 residues. The CDR3 region has the DNA TGTGCCACCTGGGGAGGTTCCTACAATGAGCAGTTCTTC. This codes for CATWGGSYNEQFF.

The genes are TRBV18 and TRBJ1-3, with a tentative D call TRBD1 (6 bases). CDR3 length: 14 amino acids. Germline-derived CDR1 and CDR2 are KGHSH and LQKENI. Trimming removed 4 bases at V and 4 bases at J, with 11 bases between. The CDR3 is CASSRAGEGNTIYF. The CDR3 DNA sequence: TGTGCCAGCTCACGCGCAGGGGAAGGAAACACCATATATTTT.

The chain has TRBV27 and TRBJ1-5; maybe TRBD1 (5 bases). The V gene's germline CDR1 is MNHEY and CDR2 SMNVEV (reference sequence). This CDR3 spans 12 amino acids. The ends were cut back, 3 bases at V and 11 bases at J, with 11 bases in the middle. The CDR3 nucleotides are TGTGCCAGCAGTTTCCCGGGGGAGGCCCAGCATTTT. This codes for CASSFPGEAQHF.

The V and J genes are TRBV13 and TRBJ1-2; TRBD1 might be the D (5 bases). The germline V and J ends were trimmed by 4 bases and 6 bases, with 15 bases remaining between them. CDR3 length: 14 residues. CDR1 is PRHDT and CDR2 is FYEKMQ in the germline V gene (reference sequence). The CDR3 sequence is CASSSPTEQNGYTF. The DNA for the CDR3 is TGTGCCAGCAGCTCCCCGACAGAACAAAATGGCTACACCTTC.

The chain employs TRBV14 and TRBJ1-5, with unresolved D. Trimming took 1 base from V and 7 from J, leaving 8 bases between them. The CDR3 spans 13 residues. CDR1 is SGHDN, CDR2 FVKESK, per germline. CDR3 nucleotide sequence: TGTGCCAGCAGCCAAGGAGGGAGGCAGCCCCAGCATTTT. Protein: CASSQGGRQPQHF. The full variable domain, completed using reference TRBV14 and TRBJ1-5, is EAGVTQFPSHSVIEKGQTVTLRCDPISGHDNLYWYRRVMGKEIKFLLHFVKESKQDESGMPNNRFLAERTGGTYSTLKVQPAELEDSGVYFCASSQGGRQPQHFGDGTRLSIL.

Worth noting for this clone: An end of the junction differs from the germline gene, which may be a read error. This sequence joins TRBV6-5 and TRBJ2-1; the match to TRBD2 covers 10 bases. From germline, CDR1 is MNHEY and CDR2 SVGAGI. This CDR3 region has 15 residues. The DNA of the CDR3 is TGTGCCAGCAGTTTTGGACTAGCGGACTACAATGAGCGGTTCTTC. Residues: CASSFGLADYNERFF.

CDR3 in amino acids: CATLRRAYEQYF. In DNA form, the CDR3 reads TGTGCTACCCTCCGCAGGGCCTACGAGCAGTACTTC. The chain has TRBV7-7 and TRBJ2-7; possibly TRBD1 for D (5 bases). CDR3 length: 12 amino acids. The germline gives CDR1 SSHAT, CDR2 FNYEAQ (reference sequence).

The V and J genes are TRBV7-6 and TRBJ2-1, with TRBD2 identical over 14 bases. CDR1 is SGHVS, CDR2 FNYEAQ, per germline. The CDR3 is 15 amino acids. Losses at the gene ends were 6 bases for V and 8 bases for J; bases not matched to a gene: 6. CDR3 DNA sequence: TGTGCCAGCAGTCTGACTAGCGGGAGGGAATATGAGCAGTTCTTC. Encoded protein: CASSLTSGREYEQFF.

The chain combines TRBV5-1 with TRBJ1-2; 12 bases fit TRBD1. Germline-derived CDR1 and CDR2 are SGHRS and YFSETQ. CDR3 length equals 16 residues. The trim removed 4 bases at V and 7 bases at J, leaving 11 bases unmatched. Here the CDR3 reads CASSETPGQGAGGYTF. The CDR3, as DNA: TGCGCCAGCAGCGAAACCCCGGGACAGGGGGCCGGTGGCTACACCTTC. The complete variable domain, with remaining parts taken from reference TRBV5-1 and TRBJ1-2, reads KAGVTQTPRYLIKTRGQQVTLSCSPISGHRSVSWYQQTPGQGLQFLFEYFSETQRNKGNFPGRFSGRQFSNSRSEMNVSTLELGDSALYLCASSETPGQGAGGYTFGSGTRLTVV.

The chain joins TRBV27 to TRBJ2-1; 9 bases match TRBD1. Trimming cost V 1 base and J 2 bases; bases outside gene matches: 0. CDR3 length: 15 amino acids. Germline V gene data show CDR1 as MNHEY and CDR2 as SMNVEV (reference sequence). Here the CDR3 reads CASSLWTGAYNEQFF. In DNA, the CDR3 is TGTGCCAGCAGTTTATGGACAGGGGCCTACAATGAGCAGTTCTTC.